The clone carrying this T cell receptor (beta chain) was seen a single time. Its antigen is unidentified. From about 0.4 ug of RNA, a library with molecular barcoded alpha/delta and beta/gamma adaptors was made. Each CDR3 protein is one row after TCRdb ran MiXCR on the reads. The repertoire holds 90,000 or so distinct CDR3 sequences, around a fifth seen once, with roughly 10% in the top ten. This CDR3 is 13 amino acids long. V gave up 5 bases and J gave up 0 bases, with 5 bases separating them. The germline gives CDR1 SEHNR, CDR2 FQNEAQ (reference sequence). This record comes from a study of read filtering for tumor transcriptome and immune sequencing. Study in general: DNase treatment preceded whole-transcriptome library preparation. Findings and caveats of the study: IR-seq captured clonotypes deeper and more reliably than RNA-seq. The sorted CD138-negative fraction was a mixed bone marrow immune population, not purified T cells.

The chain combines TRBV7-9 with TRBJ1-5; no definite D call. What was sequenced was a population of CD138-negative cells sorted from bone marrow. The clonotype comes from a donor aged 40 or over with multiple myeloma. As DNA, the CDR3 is TGTGCCAGCAGCGGAGGTAGCAATCAGCCCCAGCATTTT. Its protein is CASSGGSNQPQHF. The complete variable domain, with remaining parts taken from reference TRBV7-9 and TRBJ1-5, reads DTGVSQNPRHKITKRGQNVTFRCDPISEHNRLYWYRQTLGQGPEFLTYFQNEAQLEKSRLLSDRFSAERPKGSFSTLEIQRTEQGDSAMYLCASSGGSNQPQHFGDGTRLSIL.